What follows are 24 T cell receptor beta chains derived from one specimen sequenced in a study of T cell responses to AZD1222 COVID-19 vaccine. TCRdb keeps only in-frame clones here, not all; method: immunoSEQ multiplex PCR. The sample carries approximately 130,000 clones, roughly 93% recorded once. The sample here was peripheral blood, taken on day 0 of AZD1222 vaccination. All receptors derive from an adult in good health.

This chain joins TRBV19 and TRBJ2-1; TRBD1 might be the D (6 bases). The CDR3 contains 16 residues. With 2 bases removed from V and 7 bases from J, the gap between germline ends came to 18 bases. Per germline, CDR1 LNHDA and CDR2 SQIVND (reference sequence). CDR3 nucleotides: TGTGCCAGTAGTATACCCAGGGGAGAGATGGGGAATGAGCAGTTCTTC. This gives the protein CASSIPRGEMGNEQFF.

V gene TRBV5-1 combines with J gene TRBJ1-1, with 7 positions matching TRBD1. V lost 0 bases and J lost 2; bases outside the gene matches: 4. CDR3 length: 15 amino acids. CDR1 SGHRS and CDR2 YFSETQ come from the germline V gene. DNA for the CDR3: TGCGCCAGCAGCTTGGCTGGACAGGCTAACACTGAAGCTTTCTTT. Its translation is CASSLAGQANTEAFF. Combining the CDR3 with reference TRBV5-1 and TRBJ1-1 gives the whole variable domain KAGVTQTPRYLIKTRGQQVTLSCSPISGHRSVSWYQQTPGQGLQFLFEYFSETQRNKGNFPGRFSGRQFSNSRSEMNVSTLELGDSALYLCASSLAGQANTEAFFGQGTRLTVV.

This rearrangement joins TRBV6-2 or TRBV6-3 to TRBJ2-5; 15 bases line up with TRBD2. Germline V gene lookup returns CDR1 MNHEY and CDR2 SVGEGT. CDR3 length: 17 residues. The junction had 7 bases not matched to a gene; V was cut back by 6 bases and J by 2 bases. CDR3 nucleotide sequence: TGTGCCAGCAGCTCCGGGACTAGCGGGAGGAAACAAGAGACCCAGTACTTC. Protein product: CASSSGTSGRKQETQYF.

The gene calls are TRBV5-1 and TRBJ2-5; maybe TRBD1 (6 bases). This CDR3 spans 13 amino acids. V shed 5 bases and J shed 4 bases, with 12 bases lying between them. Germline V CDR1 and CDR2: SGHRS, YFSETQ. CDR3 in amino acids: CASREQGGETQYF. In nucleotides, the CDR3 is TGCGCCAGCAGGGAACAGGGCGGAGAGACCCAGTACTTC.

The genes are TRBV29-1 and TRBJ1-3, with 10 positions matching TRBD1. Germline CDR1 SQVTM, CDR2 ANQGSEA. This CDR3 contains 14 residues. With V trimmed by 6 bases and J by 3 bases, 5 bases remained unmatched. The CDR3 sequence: CSVDRGRIGNTIYF. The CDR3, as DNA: TGCAGCGTAGACAGGGGGCGGATTGGAAACACCATATATTTT.

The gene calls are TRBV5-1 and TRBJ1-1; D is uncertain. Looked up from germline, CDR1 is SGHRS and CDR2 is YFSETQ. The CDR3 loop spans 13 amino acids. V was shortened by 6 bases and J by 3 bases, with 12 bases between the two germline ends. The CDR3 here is CASKRDGDTEAFF. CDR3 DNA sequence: TGCGCCAGCAAGAGGGATGGGGACACTGAAGCTTTCTTT.

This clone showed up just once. Written as DNA, the CDR3 is TGTGCCAGCCAAACGGCCGTTTTGCAGTTCTTC. Encoded protein: CASQTAVLQFF. The rearrangement uses TRBV28 and TRBJ2-1; D uncertain. The V and J ends lost 8 bases and 12 bases respectively, with 14 bases between them. The germline V gene encodes CDR1 MDHEN and CDR2 SYDVKM. CDR3 length: 11 residues.

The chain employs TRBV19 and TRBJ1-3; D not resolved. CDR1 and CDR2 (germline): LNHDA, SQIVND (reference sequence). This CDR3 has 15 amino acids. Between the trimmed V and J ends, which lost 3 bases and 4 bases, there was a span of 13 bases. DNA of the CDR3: TGTGCCAGTAGTATTGAGTACCATCCAGGAAACACCATATATTTT. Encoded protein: CASSIEYHPGNTIYF. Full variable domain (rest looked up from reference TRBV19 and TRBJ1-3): DGGITQSPKYLFRKEGQNVTLSCEQNLNHDAMYWYRQDPGQGLRLIYYSQIVNDFQKGDIAEGYSVSREKKESFPLTVTSAQKNPTAFYLCASSIEYHPGNTIYFGEGSWLTVV.

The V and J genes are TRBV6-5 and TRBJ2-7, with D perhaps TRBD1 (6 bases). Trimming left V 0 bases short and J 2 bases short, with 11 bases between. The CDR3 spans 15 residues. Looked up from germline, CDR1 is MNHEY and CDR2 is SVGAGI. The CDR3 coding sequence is TGTGCCAGCAGTTACTCGGTGGCAGGGGCCTACGAGCAGTACTTC. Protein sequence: CASSYSVAGAYEQYF.

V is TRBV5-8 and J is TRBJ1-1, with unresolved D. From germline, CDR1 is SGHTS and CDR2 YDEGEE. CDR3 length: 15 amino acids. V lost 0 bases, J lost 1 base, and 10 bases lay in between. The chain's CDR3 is CASSLVAGWNTEAFF. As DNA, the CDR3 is TGTGCCAGCAGCTTGGTTGCAGGTTGGAACACTGAAGCTTTCTTT. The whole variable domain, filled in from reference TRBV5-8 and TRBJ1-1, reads EAGVTQSPTHLIKTRGQQATLRCSPISGHTSVYWYQQALGLGLQFLLWYDEGEERNRGNFPPRFSGRQFPNYSSELNVNALELEDSALYLCASSLVAGWNTEAFFGQGTRLTVV.

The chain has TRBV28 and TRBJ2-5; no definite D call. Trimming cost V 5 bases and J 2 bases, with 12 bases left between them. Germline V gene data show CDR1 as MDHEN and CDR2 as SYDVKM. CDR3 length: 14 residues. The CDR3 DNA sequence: TGTGCCAGCAGTCCCCGGCCGATTCAAGAGACCCAGTACTTC. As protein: CASSPRPIQETQYF.

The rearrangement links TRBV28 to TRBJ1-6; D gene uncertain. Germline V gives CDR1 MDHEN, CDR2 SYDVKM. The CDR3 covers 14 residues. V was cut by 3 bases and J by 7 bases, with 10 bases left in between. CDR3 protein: CASSFPGNNSPLHF. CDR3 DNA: TGTGCCAGCAGTTTTCCGGGAAACAATTCACCCCTCCACTTT.

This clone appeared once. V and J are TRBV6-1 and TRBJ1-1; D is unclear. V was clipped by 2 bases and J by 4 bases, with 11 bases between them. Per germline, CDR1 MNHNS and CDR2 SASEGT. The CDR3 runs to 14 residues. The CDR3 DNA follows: TGTGCCAGCAGTGAAACACCGGCTCCCACTGAAGCTTTCTTT. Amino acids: CASSETPAPTEAFF.

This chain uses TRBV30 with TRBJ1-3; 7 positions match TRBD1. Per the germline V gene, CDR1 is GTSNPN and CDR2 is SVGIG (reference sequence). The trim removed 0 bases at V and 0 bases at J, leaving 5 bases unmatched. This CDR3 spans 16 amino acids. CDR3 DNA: TGTGCCTGGAGTGTACAGGGGCGGTTCTCTGGAAACACCATATATTTT. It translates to CAWSVQGRFSGNTIYF.

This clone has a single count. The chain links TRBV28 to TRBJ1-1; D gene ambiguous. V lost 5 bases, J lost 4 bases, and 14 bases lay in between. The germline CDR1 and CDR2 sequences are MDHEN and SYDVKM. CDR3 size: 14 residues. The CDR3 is CASSTLPRGTEAFF. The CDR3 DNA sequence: TGTGCCAGCAGTACACTCCCGCGAGGCACTGAAGCTTTCTTT.

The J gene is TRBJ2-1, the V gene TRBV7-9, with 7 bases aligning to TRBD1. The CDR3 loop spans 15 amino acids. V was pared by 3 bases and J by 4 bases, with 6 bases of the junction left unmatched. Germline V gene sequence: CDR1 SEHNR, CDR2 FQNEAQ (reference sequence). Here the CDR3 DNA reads TGTGCCAGCAGCTTGGCGAGACAGGGATACAATGAGCAGTTCTTC. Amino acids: CASSLARQGYNEQFF.

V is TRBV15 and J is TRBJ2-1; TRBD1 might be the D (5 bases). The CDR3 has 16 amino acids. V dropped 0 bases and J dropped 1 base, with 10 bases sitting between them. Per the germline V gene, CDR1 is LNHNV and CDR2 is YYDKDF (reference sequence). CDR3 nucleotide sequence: TGTGCCACCAGCAGAGATTCAGGGTTTTCCTACAATGAGCAGTTCTTC. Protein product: CATSRDSGFSYNEQFF. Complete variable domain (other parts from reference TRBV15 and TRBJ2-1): DAMVIQNPRYQVTQFGKPVTLSCSQTLNHNVMYWYQQKSSQAPKLLFHYYDKDFNNEADTPDNFQSRRPNTSFCFLDIRSPGLGDTAMYLCATSRDSGFSYNEQFFGPGTRLTVL.

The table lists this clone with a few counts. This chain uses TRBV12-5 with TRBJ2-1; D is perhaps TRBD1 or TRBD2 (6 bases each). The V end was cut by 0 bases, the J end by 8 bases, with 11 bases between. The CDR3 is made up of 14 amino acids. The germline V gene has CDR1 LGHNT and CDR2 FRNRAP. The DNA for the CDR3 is TGTGCTAGTGGTTTGGTAAAGGGGGGCGATGAGCAGTTCTTC. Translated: CASGLVKGGDEQFF.

The CDR3 is CAGGGGRAGREQFF. CDR3 nucleotides: TGCGCCGGGGGCGGCGGGAGGGCAGGAAGGGAGCAGTTCTTC. V gene TRBV23-1 combines with J gene TRBJ2-1; 9 bases line up with TRBD2. TRBV23-1 counts as an open reading frame of uncertain function. Losses at the gene ends were 11 bases for V and 10 bases for J; bases not matched to a gene: 15. This CDR3 spans 14 amino acids.

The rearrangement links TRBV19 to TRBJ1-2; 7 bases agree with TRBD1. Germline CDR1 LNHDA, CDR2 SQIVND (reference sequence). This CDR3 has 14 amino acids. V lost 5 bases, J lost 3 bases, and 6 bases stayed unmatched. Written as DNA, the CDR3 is TGTGCCAGTAGTTATGACAGGGTGGACTATGGCTACACCTTC. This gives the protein CASSYDRVDYGYTF.

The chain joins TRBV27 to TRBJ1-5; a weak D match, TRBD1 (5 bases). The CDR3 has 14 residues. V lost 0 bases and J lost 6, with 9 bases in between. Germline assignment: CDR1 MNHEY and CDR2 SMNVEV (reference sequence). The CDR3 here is CASSLSPGGQPQHF. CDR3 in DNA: TGTGCCAGCAGTTTATCCCCGGGGGGTCAGCCCCAGCATTTT.

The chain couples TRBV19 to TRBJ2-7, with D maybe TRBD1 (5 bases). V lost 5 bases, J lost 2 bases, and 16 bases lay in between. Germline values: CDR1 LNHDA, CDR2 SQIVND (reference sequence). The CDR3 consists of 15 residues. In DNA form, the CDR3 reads TGTGCCAGTAGTCCACCTAGGGGCTGGCCCTACGAGCAGTACTTC. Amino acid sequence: CASSPPRGWPYEQYF.

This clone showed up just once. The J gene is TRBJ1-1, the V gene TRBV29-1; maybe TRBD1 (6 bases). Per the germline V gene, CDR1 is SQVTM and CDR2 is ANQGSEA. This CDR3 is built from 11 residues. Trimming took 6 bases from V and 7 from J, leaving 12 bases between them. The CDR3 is CSVEEGGEAFF. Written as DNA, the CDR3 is TGCAGCGTAGAGGAGGGGGGTGAAGCTTTCTTT. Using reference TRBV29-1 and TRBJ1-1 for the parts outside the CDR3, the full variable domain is SAVISQKPSRDICQRGTSLTIQCQVDSQVTMMFWYRQQPGQSLTLIATANQGSEATYESGFVIDKFPISRPNLTFSTLTVSNMSPEDSSIYLCSVEEGGEAFFGQGTRLTVV.

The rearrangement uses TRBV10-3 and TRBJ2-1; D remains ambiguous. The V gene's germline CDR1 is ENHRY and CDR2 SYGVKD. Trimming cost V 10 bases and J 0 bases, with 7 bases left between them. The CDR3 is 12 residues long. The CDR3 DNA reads TGTGCCAGTACCAGCTCCTACAATGAGCAGTTCTTC. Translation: CASTSSYNEQFF.